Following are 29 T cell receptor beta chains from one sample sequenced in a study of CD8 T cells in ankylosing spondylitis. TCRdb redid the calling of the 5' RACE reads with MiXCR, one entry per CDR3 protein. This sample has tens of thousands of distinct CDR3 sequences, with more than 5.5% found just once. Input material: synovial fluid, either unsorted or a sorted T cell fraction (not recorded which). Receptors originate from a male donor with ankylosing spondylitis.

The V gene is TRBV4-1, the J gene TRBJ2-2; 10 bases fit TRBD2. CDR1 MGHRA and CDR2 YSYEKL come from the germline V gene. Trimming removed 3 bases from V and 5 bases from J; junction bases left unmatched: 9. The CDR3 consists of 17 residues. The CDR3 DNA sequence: TGCGCCAGCAGCCAGTACACTAGCGGGAAAGGGACCGGGGAGCTGTTTTTT. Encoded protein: CASSQYTSGKGTGELFF.

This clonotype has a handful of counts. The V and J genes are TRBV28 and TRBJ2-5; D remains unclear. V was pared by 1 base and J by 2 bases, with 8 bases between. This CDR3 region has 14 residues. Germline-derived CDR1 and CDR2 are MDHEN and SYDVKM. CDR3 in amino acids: CASSLFAGQETQYF. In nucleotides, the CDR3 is TGTGCCAGCAGTTTATTTGCCGGTCAAGAGACCCAGTACTTC.

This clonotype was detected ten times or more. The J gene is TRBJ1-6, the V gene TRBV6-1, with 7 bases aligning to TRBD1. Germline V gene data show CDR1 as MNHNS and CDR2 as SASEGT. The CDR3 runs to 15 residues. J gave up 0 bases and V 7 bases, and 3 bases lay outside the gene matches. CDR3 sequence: CASIRDSSYNSPLHF. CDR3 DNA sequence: TGTGCCAGCATTCGGGACAGCTCCTATAATTCACCCCTCCACTTT.

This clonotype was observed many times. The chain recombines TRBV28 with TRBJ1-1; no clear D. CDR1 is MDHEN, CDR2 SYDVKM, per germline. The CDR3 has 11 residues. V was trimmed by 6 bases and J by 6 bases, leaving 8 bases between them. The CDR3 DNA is TGTGCCAGCAGCTCAAATTCTGAAGCTTTCTTT. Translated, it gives CASSSNSEAFF.

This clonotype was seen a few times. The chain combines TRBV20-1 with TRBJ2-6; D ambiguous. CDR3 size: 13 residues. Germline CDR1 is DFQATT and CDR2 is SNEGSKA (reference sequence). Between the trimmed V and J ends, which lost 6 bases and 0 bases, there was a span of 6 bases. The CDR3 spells CSASRSGANVLTF. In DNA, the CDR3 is TGCAGTGCCAGCCGCTCTGGGGCCAACGTCCTGACTTTC.

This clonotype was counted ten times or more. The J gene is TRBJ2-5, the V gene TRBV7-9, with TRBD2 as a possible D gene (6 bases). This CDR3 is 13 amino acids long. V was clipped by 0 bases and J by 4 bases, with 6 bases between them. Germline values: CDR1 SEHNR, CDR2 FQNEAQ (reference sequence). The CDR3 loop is CASSLAGGETQYF. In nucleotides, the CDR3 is TGTGCCAGCAGCTTAGCGGGAGGAGAGACCCAGTACTTC.

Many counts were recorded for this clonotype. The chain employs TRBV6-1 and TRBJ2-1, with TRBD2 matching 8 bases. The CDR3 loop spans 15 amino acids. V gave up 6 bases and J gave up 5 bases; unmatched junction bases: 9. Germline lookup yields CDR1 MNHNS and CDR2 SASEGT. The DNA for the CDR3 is TGTGCCAGCAGCAGCGGACTAGCTATCGACAATGAGCAGTTCTTC. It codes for CASSSGLAIDNEQFF.

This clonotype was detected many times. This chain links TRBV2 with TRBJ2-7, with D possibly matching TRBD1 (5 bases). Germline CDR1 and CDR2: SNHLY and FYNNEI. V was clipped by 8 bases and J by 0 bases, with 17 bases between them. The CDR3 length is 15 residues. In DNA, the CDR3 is TGTGCCAGCCTCCTGCAGGGATCCATCTCCTACGAGCAGTACTTC. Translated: CASLLQGSISYEQYF.

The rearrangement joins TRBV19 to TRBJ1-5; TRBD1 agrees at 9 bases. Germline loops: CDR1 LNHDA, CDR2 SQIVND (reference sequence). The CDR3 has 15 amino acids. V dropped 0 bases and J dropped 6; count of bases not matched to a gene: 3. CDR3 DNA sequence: TGTGCCAGTAGTATAGAGGACAGGGGAAGTCAGCCCCAGCATTTT. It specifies CASSIEDRGSQPQHF.

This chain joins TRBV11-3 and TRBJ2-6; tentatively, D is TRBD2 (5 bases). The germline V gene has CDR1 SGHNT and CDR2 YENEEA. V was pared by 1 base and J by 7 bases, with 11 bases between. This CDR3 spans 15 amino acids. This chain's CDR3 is CASSLVGGSANVLTF. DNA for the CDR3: TGTGCCAGCAGCTTAGTTGGAGGTTCCGCCAACGTCCTGACTTTC. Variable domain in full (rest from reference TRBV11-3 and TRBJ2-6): EAGVVQSPRYKIIEKKQPVAFWCNPISGHNTLYWYLQNLGQGPELLIRYENEEAVDDSQLPKDRFSAERLKGVDSTLKIQPAELGDSAVYLCASSLVGGSANVLTFGAGSRLTVL.

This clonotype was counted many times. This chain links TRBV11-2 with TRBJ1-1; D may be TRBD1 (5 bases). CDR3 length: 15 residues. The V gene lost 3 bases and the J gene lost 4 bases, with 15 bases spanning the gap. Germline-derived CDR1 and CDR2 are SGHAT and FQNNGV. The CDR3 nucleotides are TGTGCCAGCAGCTTTGGGGGGACTTGGGGCACTGAAGCTTTCTTT. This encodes CASSFGGTWGTEAFF.

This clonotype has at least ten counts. Here the CDR3 DNA reads TGTGCCAGCAGCCCCCATGGTAGCGTCTCCTACAATGAGCAGTTCTTC. It translates to CASSPHGSVSYNEQFF. The chain carries TRBV11-3 and TRBJ2-1, with TRBD2 as a possible D gene (5 bases). Trimming removed 5 bases from V and 0 bases from J, with 14 bases in between. The V gene's germline CDR1 is SGHNT and CDR2 YENEEA. The CDR3 spans 16 residues.

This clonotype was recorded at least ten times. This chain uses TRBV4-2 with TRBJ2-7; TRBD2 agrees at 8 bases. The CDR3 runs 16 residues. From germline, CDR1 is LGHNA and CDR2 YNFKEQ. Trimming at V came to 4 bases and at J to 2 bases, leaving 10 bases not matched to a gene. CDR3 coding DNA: TGTGCCAGCAGCCCCCCCCAGCGGGAGACGCCCTACGAGCAGTACTTC. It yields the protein CASSPPQRETPYEQYF.

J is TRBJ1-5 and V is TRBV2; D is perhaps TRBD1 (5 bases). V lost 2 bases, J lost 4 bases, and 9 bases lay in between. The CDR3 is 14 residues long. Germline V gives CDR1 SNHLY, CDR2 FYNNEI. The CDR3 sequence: CASSEMRGNQPQHF. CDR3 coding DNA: TGTGCCAGCAGTGAAATGAGGGGAAATCAGCCCCAGCATTTT.

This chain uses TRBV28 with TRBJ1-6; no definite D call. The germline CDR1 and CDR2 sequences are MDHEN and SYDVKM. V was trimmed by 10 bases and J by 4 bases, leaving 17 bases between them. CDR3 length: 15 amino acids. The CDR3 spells CATGPAELYNSPLHF. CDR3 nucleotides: TGTGCCACAGGCCCGGCGGAATTATATAATTCACCCCTCCACTTT.

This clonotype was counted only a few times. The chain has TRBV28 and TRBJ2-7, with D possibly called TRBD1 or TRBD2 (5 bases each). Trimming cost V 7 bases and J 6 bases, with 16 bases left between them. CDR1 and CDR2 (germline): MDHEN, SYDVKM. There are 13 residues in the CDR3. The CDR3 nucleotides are TGTGCCAGCACCTGGGGGAGCCTTGGCGAGCAGTACTTC. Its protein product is CASTWGSLGEQYF.

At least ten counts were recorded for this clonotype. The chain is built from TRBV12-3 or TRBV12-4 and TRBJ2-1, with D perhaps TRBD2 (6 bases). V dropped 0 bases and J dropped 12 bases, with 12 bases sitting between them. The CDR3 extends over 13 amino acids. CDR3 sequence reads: CASSLASSGGQFF. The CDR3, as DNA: TGTGCCAGCAGTTTAGCCTCTTCCGGGGGGCAGTTCTTC.

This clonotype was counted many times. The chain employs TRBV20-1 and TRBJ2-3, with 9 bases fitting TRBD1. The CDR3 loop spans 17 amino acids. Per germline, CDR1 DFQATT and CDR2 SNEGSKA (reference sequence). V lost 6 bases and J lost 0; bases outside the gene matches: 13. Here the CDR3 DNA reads TGCAGTGCCGGGACAGGGATCTGGGACTACAGCACAGATACGCAGTATTTT. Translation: CSAGTGIWDYSTDTQYF.

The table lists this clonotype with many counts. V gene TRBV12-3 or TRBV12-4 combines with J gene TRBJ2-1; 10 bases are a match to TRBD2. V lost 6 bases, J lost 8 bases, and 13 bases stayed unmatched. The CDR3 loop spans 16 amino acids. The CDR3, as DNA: TGTGCCAGCAGCGGGTTGGCTAGCGGGAGTTGGGATGAGCAGTTCTTC. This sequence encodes CASSGLASGSWDEQFF.

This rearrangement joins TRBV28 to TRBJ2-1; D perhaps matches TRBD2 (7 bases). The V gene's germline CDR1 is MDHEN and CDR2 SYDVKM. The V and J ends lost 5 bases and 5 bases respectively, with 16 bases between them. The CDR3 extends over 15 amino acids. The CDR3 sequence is CASSPHRGGDNEQFF. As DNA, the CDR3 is TGTGCCAGCAGTCCCCATAGGGGGGGCGACAATGAGCAGTTCTTC.

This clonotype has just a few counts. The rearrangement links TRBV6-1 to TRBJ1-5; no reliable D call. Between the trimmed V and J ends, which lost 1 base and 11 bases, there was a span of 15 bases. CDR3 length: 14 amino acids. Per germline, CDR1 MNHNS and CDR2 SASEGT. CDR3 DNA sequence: TGTGCCAGCAGTGAAGGACATACAACCCCGACCCAGCATTTT. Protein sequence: CASSEGHTTPTQHF.

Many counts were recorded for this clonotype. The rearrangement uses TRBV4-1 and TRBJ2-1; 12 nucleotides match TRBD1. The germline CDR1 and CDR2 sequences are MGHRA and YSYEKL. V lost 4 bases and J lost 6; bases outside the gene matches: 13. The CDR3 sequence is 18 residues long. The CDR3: CASSLNPRGTGGLNEQFF. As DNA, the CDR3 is TGCGCCAGCAGCCTGAATCCTCGCGGGACAGGGGGCCTCAATGAGCAGTTCTTC.

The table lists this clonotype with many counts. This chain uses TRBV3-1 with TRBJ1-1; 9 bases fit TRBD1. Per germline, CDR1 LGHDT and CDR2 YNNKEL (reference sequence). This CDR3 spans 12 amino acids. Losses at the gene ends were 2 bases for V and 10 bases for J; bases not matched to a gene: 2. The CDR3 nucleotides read TGTGCCAGCAGCCAATTGGACAGGGGAGCTTTCTTT. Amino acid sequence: CASSQLDRGAFF.

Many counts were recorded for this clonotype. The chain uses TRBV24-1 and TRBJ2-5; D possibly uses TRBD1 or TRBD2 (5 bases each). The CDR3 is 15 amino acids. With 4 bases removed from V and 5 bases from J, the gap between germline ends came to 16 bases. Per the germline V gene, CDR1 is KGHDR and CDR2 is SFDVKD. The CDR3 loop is CATSESGTVKETQYF. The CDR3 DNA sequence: TGTGCCACCAGTGAGTCCGGGACGGTAAAGGAGACCCAGTACTTC.

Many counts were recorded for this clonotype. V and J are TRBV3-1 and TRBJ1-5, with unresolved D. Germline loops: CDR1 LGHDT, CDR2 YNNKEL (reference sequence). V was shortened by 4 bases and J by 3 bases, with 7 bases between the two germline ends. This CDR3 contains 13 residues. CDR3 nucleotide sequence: TGTGCCAGCAGCCGACGCAACAATCAGCCCCAGCATTTT. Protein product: CASSRRNNQPQHF.

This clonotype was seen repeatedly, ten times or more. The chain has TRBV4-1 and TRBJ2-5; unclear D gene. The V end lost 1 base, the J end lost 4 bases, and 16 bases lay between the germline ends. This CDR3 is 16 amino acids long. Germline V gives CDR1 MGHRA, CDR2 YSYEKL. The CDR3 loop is CASSQGVTRDGETQYF. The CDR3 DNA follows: TGCGCCAGCAGCCAAGGCGTGACCCGCGACGGAGAGACCCAGTACTTC.

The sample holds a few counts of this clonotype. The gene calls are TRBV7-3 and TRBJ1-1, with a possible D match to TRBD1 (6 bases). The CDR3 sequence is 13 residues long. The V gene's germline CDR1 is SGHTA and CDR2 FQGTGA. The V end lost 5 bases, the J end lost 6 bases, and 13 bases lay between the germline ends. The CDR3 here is CASSPSRGPEAFF. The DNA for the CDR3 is TGTGCCAGCAGCCCGTCGCGGGGGCCTGAAGCTTTCTTT.

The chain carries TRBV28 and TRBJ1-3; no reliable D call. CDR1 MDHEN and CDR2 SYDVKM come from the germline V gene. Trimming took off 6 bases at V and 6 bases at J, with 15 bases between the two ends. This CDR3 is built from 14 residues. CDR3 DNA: TGTGCCAGCAGCCGCGGACTATCTCTAAACACCATATATTTT. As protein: CASSRGLSLNTIYF.

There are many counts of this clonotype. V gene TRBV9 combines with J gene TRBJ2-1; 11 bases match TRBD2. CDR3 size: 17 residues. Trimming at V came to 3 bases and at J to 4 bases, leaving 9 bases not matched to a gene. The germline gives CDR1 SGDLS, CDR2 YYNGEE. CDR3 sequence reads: CASSDRRTSGLYNEQFF. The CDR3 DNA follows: TGTGCCAGCAGCGATCGCCGGACTAGCGGGCTTTACAATGAGCAGTTCTTC. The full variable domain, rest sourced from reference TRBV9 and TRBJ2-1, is DSGVTQTPKHLITATGQRVTLRCSPRSGDLSVYWYQQSLDQGLQFLIQYYNGEERAKGNILERFSAQQFPDLHSELNLSSLELGDSALYFCASSDRRTSGLYNEQFFGPGTRLTVL.